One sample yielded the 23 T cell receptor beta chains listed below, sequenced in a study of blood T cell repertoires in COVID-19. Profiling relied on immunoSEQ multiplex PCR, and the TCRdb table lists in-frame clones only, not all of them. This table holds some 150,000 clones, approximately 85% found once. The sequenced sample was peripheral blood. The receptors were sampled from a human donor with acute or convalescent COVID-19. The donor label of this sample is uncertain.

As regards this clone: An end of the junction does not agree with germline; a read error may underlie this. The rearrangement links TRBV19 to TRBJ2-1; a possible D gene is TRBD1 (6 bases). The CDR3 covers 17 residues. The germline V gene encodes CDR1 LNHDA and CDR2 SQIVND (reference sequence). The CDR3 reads CASKGLLGQEGYNEQFF. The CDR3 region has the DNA TGTGCGAGTAAAGGGCTTCTGGGACAAGAGGGTTACAATGAGCAGTTCTTC.

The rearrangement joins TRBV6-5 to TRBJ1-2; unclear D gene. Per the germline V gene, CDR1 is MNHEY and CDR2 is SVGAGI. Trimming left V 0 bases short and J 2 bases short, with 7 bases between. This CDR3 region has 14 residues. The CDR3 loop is CASSYSRVNYGYTF. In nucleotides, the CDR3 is TGTGCCAGCAGTTACTCTCGGGTAAACTATGGCTACACCTTC.

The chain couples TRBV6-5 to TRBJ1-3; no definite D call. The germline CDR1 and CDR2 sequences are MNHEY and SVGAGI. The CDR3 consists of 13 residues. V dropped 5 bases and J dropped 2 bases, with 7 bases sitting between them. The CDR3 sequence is CASSPGTGNTIYF. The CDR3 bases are TGTGCCAGCAGTCCAGGTACTGGAAACACCATATATTTT.

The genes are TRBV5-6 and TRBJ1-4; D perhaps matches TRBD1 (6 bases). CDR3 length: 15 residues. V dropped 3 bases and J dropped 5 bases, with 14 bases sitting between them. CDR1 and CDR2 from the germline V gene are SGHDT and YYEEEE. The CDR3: CASSYTGRGNEKLFF. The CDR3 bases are TGTGCCAGCAGCTACACAGGGAGGGGGAATGAAAAACTGTTTTTT.

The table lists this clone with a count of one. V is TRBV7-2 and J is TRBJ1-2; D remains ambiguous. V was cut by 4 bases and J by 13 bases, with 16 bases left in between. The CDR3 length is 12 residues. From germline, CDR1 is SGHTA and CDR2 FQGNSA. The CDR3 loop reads CASSSTLEVSTF. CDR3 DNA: TGTGCCAGCAGCTCCACCCTCGAGGTATCCACCTTC.

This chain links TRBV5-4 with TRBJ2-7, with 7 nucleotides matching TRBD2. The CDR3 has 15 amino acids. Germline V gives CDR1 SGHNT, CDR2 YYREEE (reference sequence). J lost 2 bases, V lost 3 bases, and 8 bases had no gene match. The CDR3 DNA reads TGTGCCAGCAGCTCCGCCGCTAGCGGTACCTACGAGCAGTACTTC. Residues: CASSSAASGTYEQYF. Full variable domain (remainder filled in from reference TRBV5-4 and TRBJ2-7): ETGVTQSPTHLIKTRGQQVTLRCSSQSGHNTVSWYQQALGQGPQFIFQYYREEENGRGNFPPRFSGLQFPNYSSELNVNALELDDSALYLCASSSAASGTYEQYFGPGTRLTVT.

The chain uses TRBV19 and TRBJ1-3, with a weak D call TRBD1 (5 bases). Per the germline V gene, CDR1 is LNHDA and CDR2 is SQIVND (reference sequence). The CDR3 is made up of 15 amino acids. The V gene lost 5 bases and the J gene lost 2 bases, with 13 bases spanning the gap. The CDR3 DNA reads TGTGCCAGTAGTTTAGGCGGGACCGCTGGAAACACCATATATTTT. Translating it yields CASSLGGTAGNTIYF.

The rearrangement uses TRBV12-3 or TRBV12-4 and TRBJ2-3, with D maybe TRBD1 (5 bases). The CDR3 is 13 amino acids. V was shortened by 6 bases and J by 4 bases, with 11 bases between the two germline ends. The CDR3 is CASSPGFPDTQYF. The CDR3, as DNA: TGTGCCAGCAGCCCAGGGTTCCCAGATACGCAGTATTTT.

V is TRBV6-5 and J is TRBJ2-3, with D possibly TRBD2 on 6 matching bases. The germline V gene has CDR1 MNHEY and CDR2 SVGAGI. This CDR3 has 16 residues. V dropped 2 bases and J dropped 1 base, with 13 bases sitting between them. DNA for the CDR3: TGTGCCAGCAGTTACGGAGGGCACCGGGGCACAGATACGCAGTATTTT. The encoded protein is CASSYGGHRGTDTQYF.

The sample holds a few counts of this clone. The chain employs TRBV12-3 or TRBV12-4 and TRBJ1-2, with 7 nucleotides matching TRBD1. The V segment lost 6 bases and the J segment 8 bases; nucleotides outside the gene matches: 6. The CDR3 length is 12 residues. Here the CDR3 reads CASRQGSKGYTF. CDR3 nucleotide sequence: TGTGCCAGCAGACAGGGGTCAAAGGGCTACACCTTC.

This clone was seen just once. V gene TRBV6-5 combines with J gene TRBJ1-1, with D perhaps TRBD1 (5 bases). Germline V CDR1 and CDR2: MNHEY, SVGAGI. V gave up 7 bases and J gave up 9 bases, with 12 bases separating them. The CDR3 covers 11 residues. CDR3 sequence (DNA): TGTGCCAGCAACAGCCCAGGGCAAGCTTTCTTT. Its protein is CASNSPGQAFF.

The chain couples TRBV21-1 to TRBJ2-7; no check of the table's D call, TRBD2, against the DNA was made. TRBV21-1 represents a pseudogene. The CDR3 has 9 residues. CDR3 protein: CASIYEQYV. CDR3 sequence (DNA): TGTGCCAGTATCTACGAGCAGTACGTC.

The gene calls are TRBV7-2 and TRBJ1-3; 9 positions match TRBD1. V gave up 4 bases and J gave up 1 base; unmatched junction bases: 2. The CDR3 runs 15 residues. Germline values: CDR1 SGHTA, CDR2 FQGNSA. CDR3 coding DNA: TGTGCCAGCAGCTCGGGACAGGGTTCTGGAAACACCATATATTTT. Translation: CASSSGQGSGNTIYF.

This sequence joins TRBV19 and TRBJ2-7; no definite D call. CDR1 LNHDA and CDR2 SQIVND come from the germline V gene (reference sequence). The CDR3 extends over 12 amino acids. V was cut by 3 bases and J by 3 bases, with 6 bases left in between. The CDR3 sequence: CASSINGYEQYF. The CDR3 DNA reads TGTGCCAGTAGTATCAACGGCTACGAGCAGTACTTC.

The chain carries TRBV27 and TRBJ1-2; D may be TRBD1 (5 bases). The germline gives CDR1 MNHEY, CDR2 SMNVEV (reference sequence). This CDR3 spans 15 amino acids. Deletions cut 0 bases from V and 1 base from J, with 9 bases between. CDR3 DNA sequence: TGTGCCAGCAGTTTATCCGGGGGAGGTAACTATGGCTACACCTTC. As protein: CASSLSGGGNYGYTF.

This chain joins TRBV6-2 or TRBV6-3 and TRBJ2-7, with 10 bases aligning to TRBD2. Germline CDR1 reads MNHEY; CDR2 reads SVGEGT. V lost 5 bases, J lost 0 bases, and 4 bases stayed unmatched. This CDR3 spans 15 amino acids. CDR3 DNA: TGTGCCAGCAGTCCACTAGCGGGATTCTCCTACGAGCAGTACGTC. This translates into CASSPLAGFSYEQYV.

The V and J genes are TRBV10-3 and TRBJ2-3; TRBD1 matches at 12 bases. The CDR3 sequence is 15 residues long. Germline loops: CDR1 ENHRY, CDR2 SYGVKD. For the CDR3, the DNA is TGTGCTGTAGGGGGGACAGGGGGCGCCTCAGATACGCAGTATTTT. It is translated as CAVGGTGGASDTQYF.

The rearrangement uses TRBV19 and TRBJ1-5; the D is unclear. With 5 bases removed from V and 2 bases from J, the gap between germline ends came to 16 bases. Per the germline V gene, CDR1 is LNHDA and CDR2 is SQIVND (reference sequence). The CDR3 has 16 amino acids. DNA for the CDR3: TGTGCCAGTAGTTACAAAGGCGGGTGGGGCAATCAGCCCCAGCATTTT. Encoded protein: CASSYKGGWGNQPQHF.

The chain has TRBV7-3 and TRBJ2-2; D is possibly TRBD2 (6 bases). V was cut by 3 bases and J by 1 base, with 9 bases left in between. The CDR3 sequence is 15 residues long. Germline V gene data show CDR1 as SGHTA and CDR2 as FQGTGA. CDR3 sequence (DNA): TGTGCCAGCAGCTTCGGCGGGGAGAACACCGGGGAGCTGTTTTTT. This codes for CASSFGGENTGELFF. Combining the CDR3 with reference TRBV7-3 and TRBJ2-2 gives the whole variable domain GAGVSQTPSNKVTEKGKYVELRCDPISGHTALYWYRQSLGQGPEFLIYFQGTGAADDSGLPNDRFFAVRPEGSVSTLKIQRTERGDSAVYLCASSFGGENTGELFFGEGSRLTVL.

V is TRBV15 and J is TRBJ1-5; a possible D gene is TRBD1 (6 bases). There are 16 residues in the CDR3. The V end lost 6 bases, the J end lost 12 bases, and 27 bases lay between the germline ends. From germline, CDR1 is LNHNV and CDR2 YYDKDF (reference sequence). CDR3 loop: CATSPNPLGGGGGQHF. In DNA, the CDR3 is TGTGCCACCAGTCCCAACCCCTTGGGGGGGGGCGGTGGCCAGCATTTT.

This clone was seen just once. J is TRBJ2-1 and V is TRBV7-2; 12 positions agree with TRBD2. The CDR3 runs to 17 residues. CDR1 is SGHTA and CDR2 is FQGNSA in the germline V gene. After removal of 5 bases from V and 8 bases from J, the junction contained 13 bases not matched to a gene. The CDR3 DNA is TGTGCCAGCAGCCCTAGGTCGAGACTAGCGGGAGCATATGAGCAGTTCTTC. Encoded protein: CASSPRSRLAGAYEQFF.

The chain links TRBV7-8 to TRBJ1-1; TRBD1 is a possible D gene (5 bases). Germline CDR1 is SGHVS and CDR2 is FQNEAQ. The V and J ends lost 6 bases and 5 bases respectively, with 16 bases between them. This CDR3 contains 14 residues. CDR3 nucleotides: TGTGCCAGCAGACAGTTGACAGTGGTAACTGAAGCTTTCTTT. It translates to CASRQLTVVTEAFF.

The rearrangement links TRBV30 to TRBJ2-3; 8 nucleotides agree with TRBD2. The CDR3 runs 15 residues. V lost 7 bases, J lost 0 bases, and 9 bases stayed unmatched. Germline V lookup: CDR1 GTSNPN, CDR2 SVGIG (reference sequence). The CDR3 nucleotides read TGTGCCTTTACAAGCGGGGGTGCTAGCACAGATACGCAGTATTTT. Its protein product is CAFTSGGASTDTQYF.